The rows below give T cell receptor beta chains drawn from one sample of a study of OX40 agonist ivuxolimab in advanced cancers. The protocol was immunoSEQ multiplex PCR, while the TCRdb copy is restricted to in-frame clones and leaves out a portion. This sample has about 90,000 clones; about nine tenths occur once, and the top ten carry about 0.3%. The material was CD4+ or CD8+ T cells sorted from blood, obtained in a trial of the OX40 agonist ivuxolimab. The receptors here all came from an adult with an advanced solid tumor such as melanoma, head and neck, liver or kidney cancer. CDR3s leave out the opening cysteine and the closing phenylalanine or tryptophan.

V	J	CDR3
TRBV6-6	TRBJ2-7	ASSLGLANTYEQY
TRBV5-1	TRBJ2-2	ASSLDGDGELF
TRBV5-1	TRBJ2-1	ASSQRDRGLLSSYNEQF
TRBV7-2	TRBJ1-2	ASSPGQLANYGYT
TRBV6-6	TRBJ1-1	ASSYRGQVVEAF
TRBV28	TRBJ1-2	ASSPPDRGIKGYT
TRBV5-1	TRBJ2-2	ASSLTATNTGELF
TRBV5-1	TRBJ2-5	ASSYGGSGGQETQY
TRBV28	TRBJ2-1	ASKRGVGGYNEQF
TRBV15	TRBJ2-3	ATSRDSGRTGAY
TRBV7-2	TRBJ2-2	ASSSWEGGELF
TRBV7-2	TRBJ2-1	ASSLVGRGLGEQF
TRBV18	TRBJ2-5	ASSPSGAQETQY
TRBV5-4	TRBJ1-1	ASSARDSGTEAF
TRBV19	TRBJ2-3	ASRGRGTDTQY
TRBV18	TRBJ2-3	ASSPNRGDTDTQY
TRBV13	TRBJ2-1	ASSLGQGPYNEQF
TRBV19	TRBJ1-5	ASRRGDSNQPQH
TRBV28	TRBJ2-7	ATIGTAGSYEQY
TRBV7-8	TRBJ2-7	ASGRAGTYEQY
TRBV11-2	TRBJ1-3	ASSLQGLGGNTIY
TRBV6-6	TRBJ2-1	ASHKLAGEDEQF
TRBV15	TRBJ2-3	ATSTGTDTQY
TRBV19	TRBJ1-4	ASSIVGPGTVRVNEKLF
TRBV7-9	TRBJ2-7	ASSLGQPDYEQY
TRBV15	TRBJ2-7	ATSRDPSYEQY
TRBV27	TRBJ1-4	ASSNGQGYEKLF
TRBV18	TRBJ2-3	ASSEMGLGSTDTQY
TRBV4-3	TRBJ1-4	ASSQEGSGNEKLF
TRBV20-1	TRBJ2-2	SGGMAGELF
TRBV19	TRBJ1-5	ASSRGGQGGNQPQH
TRBV7-2	TRBJ2-7	ASSLGGSNDEQY
TRBV7-2	TRBJ2-2	ASSLEGYTGELF
TRBV5-4	TRBJ2-1	ASSEGGSGAHNEQF
TRBV4-2	TRBJ2-7	ASSQALVTPYEQY
TRBV19	TRBJ2-2	ASSRETGRNTGELF
TRBV7-2	TRBJ2-4	ASSPTSGSAKNIQY
TRBV28	TRBJ2-1	ASSSYLAASYNEQF
TRBV18	TRBJ1-6	ASSPSADKNSPLH
TRBV7-8	TRBJ2-5	ASSPGAGETQY
TRBV5-1	TRBJ2-2	ASSFPSGNTGELF
TRBV5-1	TRBJ2-3	ASSLRTSGAADTQY
TRBV10-2	TRBJ2-1	ASSHGLVSNEQF
TRBV28	TRBJ2-4	ASSLQAGEPKNIQY
TRBV13	TRBJ2-1	ASSVGARQYNEQF
TRBV19	TRBJ2-1	ASRKTGLAGGLRGNEQF
TRBV5-1	TRBJ2-1	ASSDSGLSYNEQF
TRBV7-2	TRBJ2-3	ASSPQPGHTDTQY
TRBV19	TRBJ1-1	ASSIGGGPNTEAF
TRBV15	TRBJ1-5	ATSRDPGSNQPQH
TRBV20-1	TRBJ1-2	SAGGDYGYT
TRBV27	TRBJ2-5	ASSSYQGHRKETQY
TRBV9	TRBJ2-1	ASSPRTAVNEQF
TRBV9	TRBJ2-5	ASSPTGFQETQY
TRBV28	TRBJ2-3	ASRTGSADTQY
TRBV9	TRBJ1-4	ASSVEGQNEKLF
TRBV7-9	TRBJ2-2	ASSSSGRTGELF
TRBV7-2	TRBJ2-7	ASSPQTVTYEQY
TRBV11-2	TRBJ2-7	ASSQPGTSGIGSYEQY
TRBV6-6	TRBJ2-5	ASSPGPDVTRGTQY